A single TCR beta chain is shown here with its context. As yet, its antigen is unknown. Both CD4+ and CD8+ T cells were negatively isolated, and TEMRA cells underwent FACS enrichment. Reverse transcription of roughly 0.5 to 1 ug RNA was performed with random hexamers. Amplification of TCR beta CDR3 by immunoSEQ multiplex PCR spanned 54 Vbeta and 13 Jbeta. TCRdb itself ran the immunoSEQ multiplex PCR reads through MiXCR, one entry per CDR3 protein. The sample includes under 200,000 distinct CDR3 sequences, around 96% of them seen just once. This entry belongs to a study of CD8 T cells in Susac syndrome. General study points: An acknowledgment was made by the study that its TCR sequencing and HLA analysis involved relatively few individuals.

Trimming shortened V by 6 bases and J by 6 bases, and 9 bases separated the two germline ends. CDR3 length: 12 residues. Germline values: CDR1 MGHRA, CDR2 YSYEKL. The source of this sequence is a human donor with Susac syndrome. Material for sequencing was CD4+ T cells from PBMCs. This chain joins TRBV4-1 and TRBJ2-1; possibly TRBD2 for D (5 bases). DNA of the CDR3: TGCGCCAGCAGATCGGAGGTCAATGAGCAGTTCTTC. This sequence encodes CASRSEVNEQFF.